The rows below give T cell receptor beta chains drawn from one sample of a study of human T cells and chemical hapten exposure. TCRdb used MiXCR to reprocess the RACE reads, holding one entry per CDR3 protein. The sample comprises 90,000 to 110,000 distinct CDR3 sequences, 34% of which are singletons, and less than 3% rests with the top ten. Sequenced here: whole blood, sampled in connection with sensitization to the hapten diphenylcyclopropenone (DPC). These receptors were collected from a middle-aged man with alopecia areata. Some clones in this sample may be carry-over from other donors' samples. Each CDR3 is given with its conserved first and last residue. D genes are given only for firm matches. Expanded clones get a size class; other rows say once, few or many, or leave the size out.

d_call cdr3_length j_call clone_size v_call cdr3_aa cdr3_nt
TRBD2 13 TRBJ2-7 - TRBV7-9 CASSFHGRAEQYF TGTGCCAGCAGCTTCCACGGGAGGGCCGAGCAGTACTTC
TRBD2 16 TRBJ2-1 few TRBV11-1 CASSGIAGAAYNEQFF TGTGCCAGCAGCGGTATAGCGGGAGCGGCCTACAATGAGCAGTTCTTC
- 13 TRBJ1-5 - TRBV7-9 CASSVDNNQPQHF TGTGCCAGCAGCGTTGACAACAATCAGCCCCAGCATTTT
- 12 TRBJ1-1 - TRBV30 CAWSRRNTEAFF TGTGCCTGGAGTAGACGGAACACTGAAGCTTTCTTT
TRBD2 15 TRBJ2-1 few TRBV12-3/TRBV12-4 CASSPWTSGGNEQFF TGTGCCAGCAGTCCATGGACTAGCGGGGGAAATGAGCAGTTCTTC
TRBD2 12 TRBJ2-1 - TRBV29-1 CSVLAGANEQFF TGCAGCGTGCTAGCGGGAGCAAATGAGCAGTTCTTC
- 13 TRBJ1-5 few TRBV5-8 CASSFRGGQPQHF TGTGCCAGCAGCTTTAGGGGTGGACAGCCCCAGCATTTT
TRBD1 15 TRBJ1-6 - TRBV6-5 CASSYSETGDSPLHF TGTGCCAGCAGTTACTCTGAGACAGGGGATTCACCCCTCCACTTT
- 14 TRBJ2-1 few TRBV5-1 CASSLPKTGNEQFF TGCGCCAGCAGCTTACCCAAGACGGGCAATGAGCAGTTCTTC
- 13 TRBJ1-5 few TRBV20-1 CSARQDGNQPQHF TGCAGTGCTAGACAGGATGGCAATCAGCCCCAGCATTTT
TRBD1 16 TRBJ1-5 - TRBV24-1 CATSDPTGEAGQPQHF TGTGCCACCAGTGACCCTACAGGGGAGGCGGGTCAGCCCCAGCATTTT
TRBD1 14 TRBJ1-5 - TRBV12-3/TRBV12-4 CASSSQGRDQPQHF TGTGCCAGCAGCTCACAGGGGAGGGATCAGCCCCAGCATTTT
- 13 TRBJ2-3 - TRBV4-1 CASSHPRGSTQYF TGCGCCAGCAGCCATCCAAGAGGGAGCACGCAGTATTTT
- 12 TRBJ2-5 - TRBV7-9 CASSLTPLPQYF TGTGCCAGCAGCCTGACCCCTTTGCCCCAGTACTTC
- 14 TRBJ2-3 - TRBV29-1 CSVDFSGSTDTQYF TGCAGCGTTGACTTCAGCGGTAGCACAGATACGCAGTATTTT
TRBD2 16 TRBJ2-3 - TRBV6-2/TRBV6-3 CASSYRRLAGTDTQYF TGTGCCAGCAGTTACCGTAGACTAGCCGGCACAGATACGCAGTATTTT
- 15 TRBJ2-1 - TRBV3-1 CASSQVPGNFHEQFF TGTGCCAGCAGCCAAGTCCCCGGGAATTTCCATGAGCAGTTCTTC
- 15 TRBJ2-7 few TRBV10-3 CAISDRTSTGYEQYF TGTGCCATCAGTGACCGGACTTCAACAGGGTACGAGCAGTACTTC
TRBD2 16 TRBJ2-3 - TRBV20-1 CSASPTGTSEADTQYF TGCAGTGCTAGCCCCACCGGGACTAGTGAGGCAGATACGCAGTATTTT
- 17 TRBJ2-5 - TRBV11-2 CASSPPGSLRGGETQYF TGTGCCAGCAGCCCACCTGGTTCTCTTCGCGGAGGAGAGACCCAGTACTTC
- 14 TRBJ1-2 - TRBV13 CASSLRDANYGYTF TGTGCCAGCTCGCTCCGGGACGCAAACTATGGCTACACCTTC
TRBD1 11 TRBJ1-2 - TRBV29-1 CSATGSYGYTF TGCAGCGCGACAGGGTCCTATGGCTACACCTTC
- 13 TRBJ2-5 - TRBV6-5 CASSFHVQETQYF TGTGCCAGCAGCTTCCATGTACAAGAGACCCAGTACTTC
TRBD2 14 TRBJ2-1 - TRBV3-1 CASSQVAGEGLWFF TGTGCCAGCAGCCAAGTAGCGGGAGAAGGGTTGTGGTTCTTC
TRBD1 14 TRBJ2-5 - TRBV12-3/TRBV12-4 CASSPGTGRETQYF TGTGCCAGCAGCCCCGGGACAGGGAGGGAGACCCAGTACTTC
- 16 TRBJ2-2 few TRBV27 CASSSNRARTTGELFF TGTGCCAGCAGTTCCAACAGGGCTCGGACCACCGGGGAGCTGTTTTTT
- 14 TRBJ2-6 few TRBV5-1 CASTLPGGANVLTF TGCGCCAGCACCTTACCAGGTGGGGCCAACGTCCTGACTTTC
- 14 TRBJ1-1 few TRBV7-8 CASSTPLANTEAFF TGTGCCAGCAGCACCCCTCTGGCGAACACTGAAGCTTTCTTT
TRBD2 17 TRBJ2-5 - TRBV7-2 CASSPGLVHPFGETQYF TGTGCCAGCAGCCCGGGACTAGTTCATCCCTTTGGTGAGACCCAGTACTTC
TRBD1 14 TRBJ2-5 few TRBV6-5 CASSRQGNRETQYF TGTGCCAGCAGTCGACAGGGTAATCGAGAGACCCAGTACTTC